A single sample gave rise to the 22 T cell receptor beta chains below, sequenced in a study of T cell responses to AZD1222 COVID-19 vaccine. Clones were read by immunoSEQ multiplex PCR, and TCRdb kept only the in-frame ones, dropping some. The sample carries about 150,000 clones, about nine tenths recorded once. Sequences were derived from peripheral blood, sampled 28 days after the second AZD1222 dose. All receptors come from an adult who received the AZD1222 COVID-19 vaccine.

This chain connects TRBV7-2 to TRBJ2-7; perhaps TRBD1 as D (6 bases). Trimming took 4 bases from V and 3 from J, leaving 16 bases between them. The CDR3 contains 15 residues. The V gene's germline CDR1 is SGHTA and CDR2 FQGNSA. The CDR3 here is CASSSGSTGYYEQYF. DNA for the CDR3: TGTGCCAGCAGCTCCGGAAGTACAGGGTACTACGAGCAGTACTTC.

This chain uses TRBV6-2 or TRBV6-3 with TRBJ2-7; 13 nucleotides line up with TRBD2. The CDR3 sequence is 14 residues long. Germline values: CDR1 MNHEY, CDR2 SVGEGT. Trimming took 5 bases from V and 4 from J; bases not matched to a gene: 2. As DNA, the CDR3 is TGTGCCAGCAGTAGGACTAGCGGGAGTTACGAGCAGTACTTC. It codes for CASSRTSGSYEQYF.

V is TRBV12-3 or TRBV12-4 and J is TRBJ1-5; D call uncertain. The CDR3 consists of 13 residues. V dropped 1 base and J dropped 8 bases, with 9 bases sitting between them. The CDR3 is CASSLGTKEPQHF. The CDR3 coding sequence is TGTGCCAGCAGTTTAGGGACTAAGGAGCCCCAGCATTTT.

This clone has just a few counts. The rearrangement links TRBV12-3 or TRBV12-4 to TRBJ2-7; no definite D call. With 4 bases removed from V and 0 bases from J, the gap between germline ends came to 4 bases. This CDR3 contains 12 residues. The CDR3 is CASSSYSYEQYF. In nucleotides, the CDR3 is TGTGCCAGCAGTTCGTACTCCTACGAGCAGTACTTC.

This clone was recorded once. This chain connects TRBV5-1 to TRBJ2-5, with D hard to call. V dropped 4 bases and J dropped 2 bases, with 3 bases sitting between them. Germline CDR1 SGHRS, CDR2 YFSETQ. The CDR3 sequence is 11 residues long. The CDR3: CASSQQETQYF. For the CDR3, the DNA is TGCGCCAGCAGCCAGCAAGAGACCCAGTACTTC. The full variable domain, rest sourced from reference TRBV5-1 and TRBJ2-5, is KAGVTQTPRYLIKTRGQQVTLSCSPISGHRSVSWYQQTPGQGLQFLFEYFSETQRNKGNFPGRFSGRQFSNSRSEMNVSTLELGDSALYLCASSQQETQYFGPGTRLLVL.

The chain employs TRBV18 and TRBJ1-3; no reliable D call. This CDR3 is built from 16 residues. The V gene lost 3 bases and the J gene lost 0 bases, with 12 bases spanning the gap. In germline, CDR1 is KGHSH, CDR2 LQKENI. CDR3 coding DNA: TGTGCCAGCTCACCGAGTAAACAGTCCTCTGGAAACACCATATATTTT. This gives the protein CASSPSKQSSGNTIYF.

J is TRBJ2-1 and V is TRBV7-2, with 10 bases identical to TRBD2. The CDR3 is 16 amino acids. Germline V gene lookup returns CDR1 SGHTA and CDR2 FQGNSA. J gave up 9 bases and V 1 base, and 9 bases lay outside the gene matches. The DNA for the CDR3 is TGTGCCAGCAGCTTAGGGAGCGGGGGGGCACAGGGTGAGCAGTTCTTC. It translates to CASSLGSGGAQGEQFF.

V is TRBV5-4 and J is TRBJ2-7; D is possibly TRBD1 or TRBD2 (5 bases each). This CDR3 is 14 amino acids long. Per germline, CDR1 SGHNT and CDR2 YYREEE (reference sequence). V gave up 4 bases and J gave up 6 bases, with 17 bases separating them. CDR3 protein: CASSGDLFSTEQYF. The DNA for the CDR3 is TGTGCCAGCAGCGGGGACCTCTTCTCCACCGAGCAGTACTTC.

The chain uses TRBV7-9 and TRBJ2-1; 7 positions agree with TRBD1. Per the germline V gene, CDR1 is SEHNR and CDR2 is FQNEAQ (reference sequence). V lost 0 bases, J lost 8 bases, and 1 base stayed unmatched. CDR3 size: 13 residues. The CDR3 DNA is TGTGCCAGCAGCTTAGCAGGGGGCTATGAGCAGTTCTTC. Its translation is CASSLAGGYEQFF. The full variable domain, completed using reference TRBV7-9 and TRBJ2-1, is DTGVSQNPRHKITKRGQNVTFRCDPISEHNRLYWYRQTLGQGPEFLTYFQNEAQLEKSRLLSDRFSAERPKGSFSTLEIQRTEQGDSAMYLCASSLAGGYEQFFGPGTRLTVL.

The chain recombines TRBV5-1 with TRBJ1-3; D might be TRBD1 (5 bases). Trimming shortened V by 2 bases and J by 1 base, and 13 bases separated the two germline ends. This CDR3 region has 16 residues. Per germline, CDR1 SGHRS and CDR2 YFSETQ. CDR3 in amino acids: CASSFDQGPSGNTIYF. CDR3 DNA sequence: TGCGCCAGCAGCTTCGATCAGGGACCGTCTGGAAACACCATATATTTT.

Worth noting for this clone: Other nucleotide sequences in the sample specify the same CDR3. This chain connects TRBV18 to TRBJ1-5; no reliable D call. Germline V gene sequence: CDR1 KGHSH, CDR2 LQKENI. V was clipped by 2 bases and J by 2 bases, with 4 bases between them. CDR3 size: 13 residues. The CDR3 nucleotides read TGTGCCAGCTCACCAGGGGGCAATCAGCCCCAGCATTTT. Its protein is CASSPGGNQPQHF.

The chain uses TRBV10-3 and TRBJ1-2; 8 bases fit TRBD1. Germline CDR1 and CDR2: ENHRY and SYGVKD. This CDR3 comprises 13 residues. With 8 bases clipped from V and 7 bases from J, the junction kept 9 bases outside the gene matches. The CDR3 coding sequence is TGTGCCATCCGACCCGGACAGGGTAGTGGCTACACCTTC. It encodes CAIRPGQGSGYTF.

DNA of the CDR3: TGCAGTGCTAGTCGGGGGTTCGCCTACGAGCAGTACTTC. Translating gives CSASRGFAYEQYF. The genes are TRBV20-1 and TRBJ2-7; D possibly corresponds to TRBD2 (6 bases). The CDR3 has 13 amino acids. Germline V lookup: CDR1 DFQATT, CDR2 SNEGSKA (reference sequence). V shed 3 bases and J shed 2 bases, with 11 bases lying between them.

This rearrangement joins TRBV11-2 to TRBJ2-5, with 12 bases identical to TRBD2. The CDR3 is 19 amino acids. Unmatched junction bases numbered 21, after V lost 6 bases and J lost 7 bases. The V gene's germline CDR1 is SGHAT and CDR2 FQNNGV. Written as DNA, the CDR3 is TGTGCCAGCAGGCCGGGACAGGGGACGAGACTAGCGGGAGAGGGGACCCAGTACTTC. Translating gives CASRPGQGTRLAGEGTQYF. Drawing the rest from reference TRBV11-2 and TRBJ2-5, the complete variable domain is EAGVAQSPRYKIIEKRQSVAFWCNPISGHATLYWYQQILGQGPKLLIQFQNNGVVDDSQLPKDRFSAERLKGVDSTLKIQPAKLEDSAVYLCASRPGQGTRLAGEGTQYFGPGTRLLVL.

This chain links TRBV5-4 with TRBJ2-7; TRBD2 matches 13 bases. With 4 bases clipped from V and 3 bases from J, the junction kept 4 bases outside the gene matches. CDR3 size: 15 residues. Germline V lookup: CDR1 SGHNT, CDR2 YYREEE (reference sequence). CDR3 sequence reads: CASSARTSGSYEQYF. The CDR3 nucleotides read TGTGCCAGCAGCGCACGGACTAGCGGGAGCTACGAGCAGTACTTC.

CDR3 residues: CASSLVHYNSPLHF. CDR3 DNA sequence: TGTGCCAGCAGCTTAGTCCACTATAATTCACCCCTCCACTTT. This sequence joins TRBV11-2 and TRBJ1-6; no clear D. The CDR3 is made up of 14 amino acids. V gave up 1 base and J gave up 3 bases, with 4 bases separating them. Germline CDR1 reads SGHAT; CDR2 reads FQNNGV.

The chain links TRBV28 to TRBJ2-7, with TRBD2 matching over 7 bases. The CDR3 has 12 amino acids. Germline V lookup: CDR1 MDHEN, CDR2 SYDVKM. The V segment lost 5 bases and the J segment 5 bases; nucleotides outside the gene matches: 3. CDR3 sequence reads: CASSPRGDEQYF. In DNA, the CDR3 is TGTGCCAGCAGTCCCCGGGGGGACGAGCAGTACTTC.

The chain joins TRBV19 to TRBJ2-1; 10 bases are a match to TRBD1. Germline CDR1 reads LNHDA; CDR2 reads SQIVND (reference sequence). This CDR3 has 13 residues. Trimming took 10 bases from V and 10 from J; bases not matched to a gene: 10. The CDR3 is CATADRGTTEQFF. The DNA for the CDR3 is TGTGCCACCGCGGACAGGGGGACTACCGAGCAGTTCTTC. The full variable domain, its missing parts supplied by reference TRBV19 and TRBJ2-1, is DGGITQSPKYLFRKEGQNVTLSCEQNLNHDAMYWYRQDPGQGLRLIYYSQIVNDFQKGDIAEGYSVSREKKESFPLTVTSAQKNPTAFYLCATADRGTTEQFFGPGTRLTVL.

This chain connects TRBV7-9 to TRBJ1-6, with D maybe TRBD1 (5 bases). Trimming took off 1 base at V and 8 bases at J, with 12 bases between the two ends. Germline CDR1 and CDR2: SEHNR and FQNEAQ (reference sequence). There are 15 residues in the CDR3. CDR3 DNA: TGTGCCAGCAGCTTAGAGACCGGGGCCCATTCACCCCTCCACTTT. This encodes CASSLETGAHSPLHF.

This rearrangement joins TRBV30 to TRBJ1-5; possibly TRBD1 for D (5 bases). Trimming took off 0 bases at V and 6 bases at J, with 9 bases between the two ends. The CDR3 is made up of 13 amino acids. Germline V gene sequence: CDR1 GTSNPN, CDR2 SVGIG (reference sequence). The DNA for the CDR3 is TGTGCCTGGAGTGTAGGGGACCTTCAGCCCCAGCATTTT. Protein product: CAWSVGDLQPQHF.

The gene calls are TRBV28 and TRBJ1-2; no clear D. The CDR3 loop spans 15 amino acids. The V gene lost 7 bases and the J gene lost 0 bases, with 15 bases spanning the gap. CDR1 and CDR2 from the germline V gene are MDHEN and SYDVKM. CDR3 coding DNA: TGTGCCAGCATTGGGTCCCGGCTCTCTAACTATGGCTACACCTTC. It specifies CASIGSRLSNYGYTF.

The chain employs TRBV7-3 and TRBJ1-1, with no clear D. In germline, CDR1 is SGHTA, CDR2 FQGTGA. V was clipped by 1 base and J by 1 base, with 7 bases between them. CDR3 length: 14 residues. As DNA, the CDR3 is TGTGCCAGCAGCTTAAATACGGGGAACACTGAAGCTTTCTTT. It specifies CASSLNTGNTEAFF.